The 31 T cell receptor beta chains in this list originate from one sample, sequenced in a study of regulatory T cells in long-lasting Graves disease. For TCR beta, libraries came from iRepertoire HTBI primers and Arm-PCR of CDR3 regions. One entry per CDR3 protein results from TCRdb running MiXCR on the multiplex PCR reads. This table has approximately 440,000 distinct CDR3 sequences, 20% to 30% appearing once. Time point meaning: persistent/refractory GD, antithyroid drugs over 5 years with positive TRAb. Preparation of the TCR library used RNA extracted from PBMCs. The source material was peripheral blood mononuclear cells (PBMCs), sampled when the disease was refractory, from a patient treated with antithyroid drugs. These TCRs come from a female donor with Graves disease.

The rearrangement links TRBV10-2 to TRBJ1-2; D is perhaps TRBD1 (6 bases). V was shortened by 2 bases and J by 10 bases, with 14 bases between the two germline ends. The length of the CDR3 is 13 residues. CDR1 is WSHSY and CDR2 is SAAADI in the germline V gene. CDR3 amino acids: CASSEGTGWDYTF. Here the CDR3 DNA reads TGCGCCAGCAGTGAGGGAACAGGGTGGGACTACACCTTC.

V gene TRBV7-2 combines with J gene TRBJ1-2; no clear D. CDR1 is SGHTA and CDR2 is FQGNSA in the germline V gene. The germline V and J ends were trimmed by 5 bases and 4 bases, with 11 bases remaining between them. The CDR3 extends over 13 amino acids. For the CDR3, the DNA is TGTGCCAGCAGCCGAGGGATAGGCTATGGCTACACCTTC. It is translated as CASSRGIGYGYTF.

This clonotype was detected a few times. The chain employs TRBV10-3 and TRBJ1-1; 8 bases agree with TRBD1. V was clipped by 4 bases and J by 11 bases; unmatched bases: 9. This CDR3 has 13 residues. Germline V lookup: CDR1 ENHRY, CDR2 SYGVKD. The CDR3 DNA reads TGTGCCATCAGTGGACAGGGGACCCGAGGTGCTTTCTTT. As protein: CAISGQGTRGAFF.

This clonotype was seen at least ten times. The CDR3 sequence is CAWSPVPLGGYTF. The CDR3 coding sequence is TGTGCCTGGAGTCCCGTTCCCTTGGGGGGCTACACCTTC. The rearrangement uses TRBV30 and TRBJ1-2; the D is unclear. Germline-derived CDR1 and CDR2 are GTSNPN and SVGIG (reference sequence). The germline V and J ends were trimmed by 2 bases and 8 bases, with 15 bases remaining between them. The CDR3 totals 13 residues.

This clonotype appeared many times. The chain uses TRBV28 and TRBJ1-2, with 11 bases aligning to TRBD1. V lost 5 bases to trimming and J lost 5 bases; unmatched junction nucleotides: 4. CDR3 length: 14 residues. The germline CDR1 and CDR2 sequences are MDHEN and SYDVKM. This CDR3 reads CASSRTGGKYGYTF. CDR3 nucleotides: TGTGCCAGCAGTCGGACAGGGGGCAAATATGGCTACACCTTC.

This clonotype showed up many times. The chain joins TRBV7-3 to TRBJ1-1; D is unclear. Trimming pared 3 bases from V and 2 bases from J, leaving 7 bases between. Per germline, CDR1 SGHTA and CDR2 FQGTGA. The CDR3 has 13 amino acids. For the CDR3, the DNA is TGTGCCAGCAGCTTGGTACACAACACTGAAGCTTTCTTT. Translation: CASSLVHNTEAFF.

The rearrangement uses TRBV3-1 and TRBJ2-2, with TRBD2 matching over 9 bases. The CDR3 runs 17 residues. V shed 1 base and J 5 bases; nucleotides not matched to a gene: 8. Germline V gives CDR1 LGHDT, CDR2 YNNKEL (reference sequence). CDR3 in amino acids: CASSQAPSGIWTGELFF. The DNA for the CDR3 is TGTGCCAGCAGCCAAGCACCTAGCGGGATATGGACCGGGGAGCTGTTTTTT.

This clonotype has a count of ten or more. The rearrangement uses TRBV15 and TRBJ1-2, with 8 bases that match TRBD1. Unmatched junction bases numbered 12, after V lost 6 bases and J lost 3 bases. Germline V CDR1 and CDR2: LNHNV, YYDKDF (reference sequence). This CDR3 has 16 residues. The CDR3 sequence: CATSKSGTGSHYGYTF. In DNA form, the CDR3 reads TGTGCCACCAGTAAATCAGGGACAGGATCTCACTATGGCTACACCTTC.

This clonotype was counted a few times. The chain couples TRBV15 to TRBJ2-7; TRBD1 is a possible D gene (6 bases). This CDR3 has 15 residues. Germline CDR1 LNHNV, CDR2 YYDKDF (reference sequence). The V and J ends lost 1 base and 5 bases respectively, with 15 bases between them. CDR3 sequence reads: CATSRGWTADNEQYF. CDR3 nucleotides: TGTGCCACCAGCAGAGGGTGGACAGCGGATAACGAGCAGTACTTC.

In its sample, this clonotype was seen many times. The chain combines TRBV20-1 with TRBJ2-7; 11 positions match TRBD2. This CDR3 is built from 14 residues. Per germline, CDR1 DFQATT and CDR2 SNEGSKA (reference sequence). The junction had 6 bases not matched to a gene; V was cut back by 6 bases and J by 2 bases. CDR3 protein: CSASSGRPPYEQYF. The DNA of the CDR3 is TGCAGTGCCTCTAGCGGGAGGCCCCCCTACGAGCAGTACTTC.

This clonotype was observed a few times. The rearrangement uses TRBV19 and TRBJ1-2, with 7 nucleotides matching TRBD1. The CDR3 runs 15 residues. V trimming: 5 bases; J trimming: 0 bases; junction bases outside the gene matches: 6. Germline loops: CDR1 LNHDA, CDR2 SQIVND (reference sequence). The CDR3 is CASSPPGGANYGYTF. The CDR3 nucleotides read TGTGCCAGTAGTCCGCCAGGGGGAGCTAACTATGGCTACACCTTC.

About this clonotype: A much larger clone lies a single base off, so this may be a read error. CDR3 bases: TGTGCCATCAGTTCTTCCACCCTCACCGTGGAGCTGTTTTTT. Residues: CAISSSTLTVELFF. The chain employs TRBV10-3 and TRBJ2-2; no definite D call. The V gene's germline CDR1 is ENHRY and CDR2 SYGVKD. The CDR3 totals 14 residues.

The chain uses TRBV20-1 and TRBJ2-7, with a tentative D call TRBD2 (6 bases). The length of the CDR3 is 15 residues. Germline V CDR1 and CDR2: DFQATT, SNEGSKA (reference sequence). Trimming shortened V by 6 bases and J by 0 bases, and 18 bases separated the two germline ends. The CDR3 here is CSAQKTKTSSYEQYF. CDR3 bases: TGCAGTGCCCAAAAGACTAAGACTAGCTCCTACGAGCAGTACTTC.

The chain uses TRBV9 and TRBJ1-6; possible D gene TRBD1, 6 bases. The CDR3 consists of 14 residues. V lost 2 bases and J 6 bases, leaving 9 bases between the germline ends. Per germline, CDR1 SGDLS and CDR2 YYNGEE. CDR3 protein: CASSVDSVNSPLHF. CDR3 in DNA: TGTGCCAGCAGCGTGGACAGCGTTAATTCACCCCTCCACTTT. Combining the CDR3 with reference TRBV9 and TRBJ1-6 gives the whole variable domain DSGVTQTPKHLITATGQRVTLRCSPRSGDLSVYWYQQSLDQGLQFLIQYYNGEERAKGNILERFSAQQFPDLHSELNLSSLELGDSALYFCASSVDSVNSPLHFGNGTRLTVT.

This clonotype was seen only a few times. V is TRBV5-1 and J is TRBJ2-2; the D is unclear. The CDR3 has 14 residues. Germline CDR1 SGHRS, CDR2 YFSETQ. Trimming removed 3 bases at V and 2 bases at J, with 8 bases between. In nucleotides, the CDR3 is TGCGCCAGCAGCTCCAGCCCAAACACCGGGGAGCTGTTTTTT. Translating gives CASSSSPNTGELFF.

On this clonotype: This sequence may be a read error, since a much larger clone differs from it by one base. The gene calls are TRBV6-1 and TRBJ2-7, with 9 bases identical to TRBD2. V shed 3 bases and J 5 bases; nucleotides not matched to a gene: 8. CDR3 length: 15 residues. CDR1 is MNHNS and CDR2 is SASEGT in the germline V gene. CDR3: CASSERGTSIHEQYF. CDR3 nucleotides: TGTGCCAGCAGTGAGCGAGGGACTAGCATCCACGAGCAGTACTTC.

This clonotype was counted between two and nine times. The CDR3 spells CASSLAAATPPNYGYTF. The CDR3 DNA sequence: TGTGCCAGCAGCTTAGCTGCTGCTACACCCCCTAACTATGGCTACACCTTC. This sequence joins TRBV7-2 and TRBJ1-2; D not resolved. The CDR3 loop spans 17 amino acids. Deletions cut 0 bases from V and 0 bases from J, with 14 bases between. CDR1 is SGHTA and CDR2 is FQGNSA in the germline V gene. The full variable domain, in which reference TRBV7-2 and TRBJ1-2 provide the parts outside the CDR3, is GAGVSQSPSNKVTEKGKDVELRCDPISGHTALYWYRQSLGQGLEFLIYFQGNSAPDKSGLPSDRFSAERTGGSVSTLTIQRTQQEDSAVYLCASSLAAATPPNYGYTFGSGTRLTVV.

To note about this clonotype: A read error is possible here, since a much larger clone lies one base away. The chain has TRBV7-9 and TRBJ2-4, with TRBD2 matching 8 bases. The J call may be incorrect, as the DNA end agrees better with TRBJ2-1. CDR1 is SEHNR and CDR2 is FQNEAQ in the germline V gene (reference sequence). There are 15 residues in the CDR3. The CDR3 reads CASSLGGRQAYEQFF. CDR3 nucleotides: TGTGCCAGCAGCTTAGGCGGGAGGCAAGCCTACGAGCAGTTCTTC.

This clonotype showed up just a few times. The chain joins TRBV5-1 to TRBJ2-7; D ambiguous. Germline lookup yields CDR1 SGHRS and CDR2 YFSETQ. CDR3 size: 14 residues. V gave up 0 bases and J gave up 5 bases, with 12 bases separating them. CDR3 sequence: CASSLGSGFDEQYF. The CDR3 DNA follows: TGCGCCAGCAGCTTGGGGTCAGGCTTCGACGAGCAGTACTTC.

The gene calls are TRBV28 and TRBJ2-1; 7 bases are a match to TRBD1. Looked up from germline, CDR1 is MDHEN and CDR2 is SYDVKM. The CDR3 totals 17 residues. Trimming took 5 bases from V and 0 from J; bases not matched to a gene: 10. CDR3 coding DNA: TGTGCCAGCAGTACAACCGGGACAGTGAGCTCCTACAATGAGCAGTTCTTC. It encodes CASSTTGTVSSYNEQFF.

The rearrangement links TRBV6-2 or TRBV6-3 to TRBJ2-4; 7 bases are shared with TRBD2. With 0 bases clipped from V and 8 bases from J, the junction kept 10 bases outside the gene matches. CDR1 and CDR2 (germline): MNHEY, SVGEGT. The length of the CDR3 is 16 residues. The CDR3 reads CASSYSPREMVDIQYF. DNA for the CDR3: TGTGCCAGCAGTTACTCGCCGCGGGAGATGGTAGACATTCAGTACTTC.

This sequence joins TRBV2 and TRBJ1-4; no firm D call. CDR1 SNHLY and CDR2 FYNNEI come from the germline V gene. The CDR3 length is 14 residues. V was trimmed by 2 bases and J by 1 base, leaving 5 bases between them. The CDR3 DNA reads as TGTGCCAGCAGTGAATCCAGAACTAATGAAAAACTGTTTTTT. Amino acids: CASSESRTNEKLFF.

This clonotype was counted between two and nine times. DNA of the CDR3: TGCAGCGCCTTCCCGGGCAGCGGGAGTTGGGAGACCCAGTACTTC. Amino acids: CSAFPGSGSWETQYF. The V gene is TRBV29-1, the J gene TRBJ2-5, with 8 bases matching TRBD2. Per germline, CDR1 SQVTM and CDR2 ANQGSEA. V was clipped by 7 bases and J by 5 bases; unmatched bases: 15. This CDR3 has 15 residues. Filled out from reference TRBV29-1 and TRBJ2-5, the complete variable domain reads SAVISQKPSRDICQRGTSLTIQCQVDSQVTMMFWYRQQPGQSLTLIATANQGSEATYESGFVIDKFPISRPNLTFSTLTVSNMSPEDSSIYLCSAFPGSGSWETQYFGPGTRLLVL.

This chain uses TRBV7-3 with TRBJ2-1, with TRBD2 identical over 10 bases. Germline V CDR1 and CDR2: SGHTA, FQGTGA. The CDR3 is 15 amino acids. V lost 5 bases to trimming and J lost 3 bases; unmatched junction nucleotides: 4. CDR3 sequence: CASSRSGRVYNEQFF. The CDR3 DNA is TGTGCCAGCAGCCGGAGCGGGAGGGTCTACAATGAGCAGTTCTTC.

This clonotype was seen ten or more times. The chain combines TRBV3-1 with TRBJ2-7; 8 bases map to TRBD2. With 4 bases clipped from V and 5 bases from J, the junction kept 4 bases outside the gene matches. Germline loops: CDR1 LGHDT, CDR2 YNNKEL (reference sequence). The CDR3 has 13 residues. The CDR3 sequence: CASSPRGGDEQYF. In DNA, the CDR3 is TGTGCCAGCAGCCCCCGGGGGGGAGACGAGCAGTACTTC.

This clonotype was detected ten times or more. The chain couples TRBV28 to TRBJ1-2; D gene ambiguous. The CDR3 contains 12 residues. Germline assignment: CDR1 MDHEN and CDR2 SYDVKM. V shed 11 bases and J shed 5 bases, with 15 bases lying between them. CDR3 sequence: CAYGTRVYGYTF. DNA of the CDR3: TGTGCCTACGGCACCAGAGTTTATGGCTACACCTTC.

This clonotype was picked up many times. The rearrangement uses TRBV7-2 and TRBJ2-2; 9 bases agree with TRBD2. The CDR3 is 16 amino acids. The germline V gene encodes CDR1 SGHTA and CDR2 FQGNSA. The trim removed 5 bases at V and 4 bases at J, leaving 8 bases unmatched. CDR3 protein: CASSTRTSVITGELFF. The CDR3 coding sequence is TGTGCCAGCAGCACCCGGACTAGCGTGATCACCGGGGAGCTGTTTTTT.

This clonotype was detected ten times or more. V usage is TRBV2 and J usage is TRBJ2-7, with unresolved D. V lost 1 base, J lost 2 bases, and 3 bases lay in between. The CDR3 has 12 residues. The germline gives CDR1 SNHLY, CDR2 FYNNEI. This chain's CDR3 is CASSEDTYEQYF. The CDR3 DNA sequence: TGTGCCAGCAGTGAAGACACCTACGAGCAGTACTTC.

The chain uses TRBV14 and TRBJ2-7; D unclear. With 1 base removed from V and 7 bases from J, the gap between germline ends came to 5 bases. The CDR3 contains 11 residues. In germline, CDR1 is SGHDN, CDR2 FVKESK. Here the CDR3 DNA reads TGTGCCAGCAGCCAAGTGTGGGAGCAGTACTTC. As protein: CASSQVWEQYF.

The chain has TRBV20-1 and TRBJ2-7, with D perhaps matching TRBD1 (5 bases). The CDR3 covers 15 residues. Germline lookup yields CDR1 DFQATT and CDR2 SNEGSKA (reference sequence). The V and J ends lost 3 bases and 6 bases respectively, with 21 bases between them. CDR3 bases: TGCAGTGCTAGTGGAATGACAGCCACAAGTGGCGAGCAGTACTTC. Its protein product is CSASGMTATSGEQYF.

This clonotype was seen repeatedly, ten times or more. This chain joins TRBV7-2 and TRBJ2-4, with D perhaps TRBD1 (5 bases). The end of the DNA aligns better with TRBJ2-1, so the J call may be wrong. The CDR3 length is 12 residues. Germline V CDR1 and CDR2: SGHTA, FQGNSA. The CDR3 DNA is TGTGCCAGCAGCTTGCCGGACAAACAACAGTTCTTC. Its translation: CASSLPDKQQFF.